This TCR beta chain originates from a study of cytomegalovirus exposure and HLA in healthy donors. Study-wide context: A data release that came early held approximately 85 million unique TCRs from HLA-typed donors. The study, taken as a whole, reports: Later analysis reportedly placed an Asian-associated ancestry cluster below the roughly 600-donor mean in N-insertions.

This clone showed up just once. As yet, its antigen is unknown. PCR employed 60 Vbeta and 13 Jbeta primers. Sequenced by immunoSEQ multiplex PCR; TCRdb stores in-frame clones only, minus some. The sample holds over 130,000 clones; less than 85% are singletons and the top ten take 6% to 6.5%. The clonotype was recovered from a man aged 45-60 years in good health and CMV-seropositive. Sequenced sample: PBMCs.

The CDR3 is CAISESSRPETDGYTF. The CDR3 region has the DNA TGTGCCATCAGTGAGTCGAGCAGGCCAGAAACGGATGGCTACACCTTC. This chain connects TRBV10-3 to TRBJ1-2; no clear D. Looked up from germline, CDR1 is ENHRY and CDR2 is SYGVKD. V dropped 0 bases and J dropped 6 bases, with 17 bases sitting between them. The length of the CDR3 is 16 residues.